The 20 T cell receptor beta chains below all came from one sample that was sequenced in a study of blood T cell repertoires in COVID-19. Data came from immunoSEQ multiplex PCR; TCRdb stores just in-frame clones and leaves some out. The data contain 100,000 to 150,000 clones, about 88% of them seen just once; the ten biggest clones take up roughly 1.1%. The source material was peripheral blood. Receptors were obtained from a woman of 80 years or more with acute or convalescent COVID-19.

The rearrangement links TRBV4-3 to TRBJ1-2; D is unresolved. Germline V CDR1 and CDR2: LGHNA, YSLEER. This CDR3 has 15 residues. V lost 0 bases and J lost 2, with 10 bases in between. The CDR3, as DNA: TGCGCCAGCAGCCAAGACAGTGAACAGAACTATGGCTACACCTTC. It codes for CASSQDSEQNYGYTF.

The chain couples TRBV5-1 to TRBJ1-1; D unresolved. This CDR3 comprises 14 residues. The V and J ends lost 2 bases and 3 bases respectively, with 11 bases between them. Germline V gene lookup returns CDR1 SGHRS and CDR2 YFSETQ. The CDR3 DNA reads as TGCGCCAGCAGCTTCGAGGGAGGGTACACTGAAGCTTTCTTT. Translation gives CASSFEGGYTEAFF.

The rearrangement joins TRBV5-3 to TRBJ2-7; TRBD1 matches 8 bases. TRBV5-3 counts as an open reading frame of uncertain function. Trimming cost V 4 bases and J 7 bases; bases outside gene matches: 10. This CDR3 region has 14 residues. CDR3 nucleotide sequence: TGTGCCAGAAGCGACCGGACAGGGAAGGGGGAGCAGTACTTC. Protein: CARSDRTGKGEQYF.

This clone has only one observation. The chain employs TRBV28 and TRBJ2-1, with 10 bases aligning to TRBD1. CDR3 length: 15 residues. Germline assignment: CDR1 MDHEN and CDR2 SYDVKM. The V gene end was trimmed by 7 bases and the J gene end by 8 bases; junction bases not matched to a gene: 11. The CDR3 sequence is CASTGGQGGRDEQFF. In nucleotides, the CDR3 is TGTGCCAGCACCGGAGGACAGGGGGGGAGGGATGAGCAGTTCTTC.

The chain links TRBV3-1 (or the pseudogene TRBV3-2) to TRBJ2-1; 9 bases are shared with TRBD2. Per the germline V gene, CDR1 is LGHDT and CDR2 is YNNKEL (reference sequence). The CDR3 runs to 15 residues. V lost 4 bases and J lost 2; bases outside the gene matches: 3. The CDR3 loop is CASSLLAGPYNEQFF. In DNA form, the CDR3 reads TGTGCCAGCAGCCTCCTAGCGGGGCCCTACAATGAGCAGTTCTTC.

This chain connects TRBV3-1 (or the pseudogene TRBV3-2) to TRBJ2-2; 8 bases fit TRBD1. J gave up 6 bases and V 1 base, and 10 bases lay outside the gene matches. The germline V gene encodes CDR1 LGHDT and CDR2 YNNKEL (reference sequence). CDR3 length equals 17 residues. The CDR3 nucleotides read TGTGCCAGCAGCCAAGGCGTTGGGCAGGGGGCAGCCGGGGAGCTGTTTTTT. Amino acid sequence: CASSQGVGQGAAGELFF.

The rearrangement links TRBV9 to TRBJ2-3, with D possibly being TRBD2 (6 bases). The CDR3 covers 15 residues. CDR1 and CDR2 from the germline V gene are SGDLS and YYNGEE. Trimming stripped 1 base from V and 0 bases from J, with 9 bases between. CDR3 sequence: CASSVRGTSTDTQYF. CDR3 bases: TGTGCCAGCAGCGTACGCGGGACTAGCACAGATACGCAGTATTTT.

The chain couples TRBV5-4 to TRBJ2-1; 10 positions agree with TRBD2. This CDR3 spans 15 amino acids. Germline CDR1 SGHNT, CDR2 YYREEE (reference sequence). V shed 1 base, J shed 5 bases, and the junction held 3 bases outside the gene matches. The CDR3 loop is CASSLTSGAHNEQFF. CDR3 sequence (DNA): TGTGCCAGCAGCTTGACTAGCGGGGCTCACAATGAGCAGTTCTTC.

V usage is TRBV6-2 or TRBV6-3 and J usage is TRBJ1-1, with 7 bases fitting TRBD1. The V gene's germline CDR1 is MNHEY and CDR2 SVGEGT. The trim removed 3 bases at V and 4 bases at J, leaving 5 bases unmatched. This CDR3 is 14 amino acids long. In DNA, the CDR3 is TGTGCCAGCAGTTATAATCAGGGGGGCACTGAAGCTTTCTTT. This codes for CASSYNQGGTEAFF.

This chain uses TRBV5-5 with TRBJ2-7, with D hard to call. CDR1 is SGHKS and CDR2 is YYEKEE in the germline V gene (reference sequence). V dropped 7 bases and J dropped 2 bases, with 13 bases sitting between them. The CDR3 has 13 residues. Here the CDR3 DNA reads TGTGCCAGCTTCCAAAGAGCTGCCTACGAGCAGTACTTC. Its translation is CASFQRAAYEQYF.

The CDR3 is CASSFPTTRNQPQHF. Here the CDR3 DNA reads TGTGCCAGCAGCTTCCCCACCACGAGGAATCAGCCCCAGCATTTT. This chain uses TRBV7-9 with TRBJ1-5; no firm D call. V shed 3 bases and J shed 4 bases, with 13 bases lying between them. Germline-derived CDR1 and CDR2 are SEHNR and FQNEAQ (reference sequence). CDR3 length equals 15 residues.

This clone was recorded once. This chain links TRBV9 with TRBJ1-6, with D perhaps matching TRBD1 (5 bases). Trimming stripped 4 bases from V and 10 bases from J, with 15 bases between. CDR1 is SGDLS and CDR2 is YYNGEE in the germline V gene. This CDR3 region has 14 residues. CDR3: CASSPREFGSPLHF. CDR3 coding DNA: TGTGCCAGCAGCCCCAGGGAATTTGGCTCACCCCTCCACTTT.

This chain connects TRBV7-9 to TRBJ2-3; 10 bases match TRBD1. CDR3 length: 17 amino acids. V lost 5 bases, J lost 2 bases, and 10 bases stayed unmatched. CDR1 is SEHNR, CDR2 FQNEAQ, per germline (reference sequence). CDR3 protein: CASSPTGGFSTTDTQYF. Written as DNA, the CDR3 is TGTGCCAGCAGCCCGACAGGGGGCTTCTCAACCACAGATACGCAGTATTTT.

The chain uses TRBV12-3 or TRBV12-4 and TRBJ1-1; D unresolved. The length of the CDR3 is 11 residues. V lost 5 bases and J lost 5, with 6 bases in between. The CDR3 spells CASSEGTEAFF. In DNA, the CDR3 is TGTGCCAGCAGTGAGGGAACTGAAGCTTTCTTT.

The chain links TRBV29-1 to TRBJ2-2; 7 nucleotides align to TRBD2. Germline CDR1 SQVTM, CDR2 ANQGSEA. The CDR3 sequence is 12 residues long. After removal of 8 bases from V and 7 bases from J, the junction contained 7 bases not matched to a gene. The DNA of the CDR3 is TGCAGCTTACTAGCGTCAAACGGGGAGCTGTTTTTT. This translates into CSLLASNGELFF.

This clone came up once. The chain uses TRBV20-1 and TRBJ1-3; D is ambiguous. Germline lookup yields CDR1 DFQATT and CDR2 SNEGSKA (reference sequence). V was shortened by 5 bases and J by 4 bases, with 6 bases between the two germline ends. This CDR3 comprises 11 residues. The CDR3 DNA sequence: TGCAGTGCTTTCTTCGGAAACACCATATATTTT. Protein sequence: CSAFFGNTIYF.

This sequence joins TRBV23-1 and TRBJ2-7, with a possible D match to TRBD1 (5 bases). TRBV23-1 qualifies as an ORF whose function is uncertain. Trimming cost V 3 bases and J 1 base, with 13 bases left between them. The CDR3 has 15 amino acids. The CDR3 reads CASSQNGRGSYEQYF. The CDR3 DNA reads TGCGCCAGCAGTCAGAATGGAAGGGGTTCCTACGAGCAGTACTTC.

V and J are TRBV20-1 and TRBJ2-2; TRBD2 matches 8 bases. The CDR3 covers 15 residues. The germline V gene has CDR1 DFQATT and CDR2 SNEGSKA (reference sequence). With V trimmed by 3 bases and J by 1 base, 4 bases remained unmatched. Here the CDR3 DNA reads TGCAGTGCTAGTAGAGCGGGGGTGAACACCGGGGAGCTGTTTTTT. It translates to CSASRAGVNTGELFF.

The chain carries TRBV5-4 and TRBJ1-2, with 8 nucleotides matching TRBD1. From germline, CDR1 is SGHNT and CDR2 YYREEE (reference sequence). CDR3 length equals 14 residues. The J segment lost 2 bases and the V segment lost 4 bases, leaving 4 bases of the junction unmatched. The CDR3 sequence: CASSLGQGNYGYTF. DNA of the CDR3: TGTGCCAGCAGCCTCGGACAGGGAAACTATGGCTACACCTTC.

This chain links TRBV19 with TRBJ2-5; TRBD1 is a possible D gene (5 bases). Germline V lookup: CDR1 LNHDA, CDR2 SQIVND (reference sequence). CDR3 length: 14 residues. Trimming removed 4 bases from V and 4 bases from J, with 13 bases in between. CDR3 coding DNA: TGTGCCAGTAGTACAACAGGTGGGGCAGAGACCCAGTACTTC. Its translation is CASSTTGGAETQYF.